The 5 T cell receptor beta chains in this list originate from one sample, sequenced in a study of T-cell memory formation after mild COVID-19. TCRdb re-called the 5' RACE reads through MiXCR, storing one row per CDR3 protein. This repertoire shows 350,000 to 500,000 distinct CDR3 sequences, roughly 18% found once; its top ten account for 20% to 25%. The specimen was PBMCs or a T cell subset sorted from them (not recorded which). These receptors were obtained from a man between 18 and 35 years old who had mild COVID-19 (a few samples of this study predate the infection). Cell type and time point are not known.

Only a few counts were recorded for this clonotype. The chain uses TRBV30 and TRBJ2-3, with D hard to call. The V end was cut by 7 bases, the J end by 6 bases, with 14 bases between. There are 12 residues in the CDR3. Looked up from germline, CDR1 is GTSNPN and CDR2 is SVGIG (reference sequence). CDR3 coding DNA: TGTGCCTTTAGGCAGGTCGGGGATACGCAGTATTTT. This encodes CAFRQVGDTQYF.

J is TRBJ2-3 and V is TRBV18; 10 positions match TRBD1. J gave up 2 bases and V 2 bases, and 1 base lay outside the gene matches. CDR3 size: 15 residues. The germline gives CDR1 KGHSH, CDR2 LQKENI. The CDR3 DNA follows: TGTGCCAGCTCACCAGGACAGGGGGTCACAGATACGCAGTATTTT. Its protein is CASSPGQGVTDTQYF.

The gene calls are TRBV10-2 and TRBJ1-1; TRBD1 aligns across 8 bases. With V trimmed by 7 bases and J by 4 bases, 5 bases remained unmatched. Germline V CDR1 and CDR2: WSHSY, SAAADI. The CDR3 runs 13 residues. DNA for the CDR3: TGCGCCAGCATTACAGGACAGGGCACTGAAGCTTTCTTT. It is translated as CASITGQGTEAFF.

The sample holds a few counts of this clonotype. The chain couples TRBV18 to TRBJ1-1, with 9 positions matching TRBD1. CDR3 size: 14 residues. Germline-derived CDR1 and CDR2 are KGHSH and LQKENI. J gave up 5 bases and V 5 bases, and 6 bases lay outside the gene matches. In DNA, the CDR3 is TGTGCCAGCTCAGAGGGACAGGGAGGGACTGAAGCTTTCTTT. Amino acid sequence: CASSEGQGGTEAFF.

The gene calls are TRBV6-1 and TRBJ2-7, with a weak D call TRBD1 (5 bases). This CDR3 spans 15 amino acids. Per the germline V gene, CDR1 is MNHNS and CDR2 is SASEGT. The germline V and J ends were trimmed by 6 bases and 0 bases, with 15 bases remaining between them. CDR3 sequence: CASSNPRQGSYEQYF. As DNA, the CDR3 is TGTGCCAGCAGCAACCCCCGGCAGGGCTCCTACGAGCAGTACTTC.